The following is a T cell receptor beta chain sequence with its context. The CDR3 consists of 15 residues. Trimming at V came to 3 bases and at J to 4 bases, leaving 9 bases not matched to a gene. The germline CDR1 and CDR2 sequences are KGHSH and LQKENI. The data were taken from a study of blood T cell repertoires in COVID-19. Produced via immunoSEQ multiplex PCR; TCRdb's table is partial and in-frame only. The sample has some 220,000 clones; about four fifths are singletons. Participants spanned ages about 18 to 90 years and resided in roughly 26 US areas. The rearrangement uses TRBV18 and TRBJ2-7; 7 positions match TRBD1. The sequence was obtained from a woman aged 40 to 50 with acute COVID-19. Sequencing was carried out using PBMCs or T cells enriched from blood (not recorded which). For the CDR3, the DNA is TGTGCCAGCTCACCGTCCCCGGGACAGCCTTACGAGCAGTACTTC. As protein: CASSPSPGQPYEQYF.